This T cell receptor (beta chain) was sequenced during a study of cytomegalovirus exposure and HLA in healthy donors (dated by TCRdb to about 2017). Notes on the research overall: In an earlier analysis of 550 to 750 of the donors, approximately 300 Gb of sequence data and 90 million to 130 million unique TCR beta sequences from about 179 million T cells were reported. Alongside the repertoire data, information on donor age, sex, ethnicity and CMV serostatus was compiled. In addition to the first cohort of several hundred subjects, a separate validation cohort of 100 to 150 different subjects was used. Among roughly 400 genotyped donors of the cohort, an average of around 250,000 unique TCR beta nucleotide sequences was sequenced per donor, of which about 18% were non-productive. An early release covering over 500 HLA-typed donors comprised 250 to 350 gigabases of sequencing data and about 90 million unique TCR sequences. Rather than using new phenotypic data, the later analysis identified candidate immune exposures from TCR beta sequences and from how often those sequences occurred across donors. The number of typed donors differed by locus: 629-630 for A, B, C, DRB1 and DQB1; 522 for DQA1; 606 for DPA1; and 400 to 480 for DPB1. HLA typing covered class I and class II loci at four-digit resolution. A later genetic analysis used genome-wide SNP genotypes for about three fifths of the roughly 700 donors, treating that subset as a discovery cohort. In an earlier analysis of roughly 600 of the donors, high-throughput TCR beta sequencing was used to judge whether each TCR beta V gene segment behaved as functional or pseudogenic. Of the approximately 400 genotyped donors, roughly 76% were placed in the genetic ancestry cluster associated with self-reported Caucasian donors. To predict cytomegalovirus infection status, the study combined high-throughput TCR immunosequencing, statistical association of individual TCRs with disease status, and machine learning. The study used immunosequencing to profile the T cell repertoires of about 670 subjects and linked those repertoires to cytomegalovirus serostatus. All discovery cohort repertoires had been generated on a single sequencing platform. The aim of the study was to test whether cataloging public T cell receptors could identify signatures of past pathogen exposure. A later analysis re-examined previously published TCR beta repertoires from about 700 donors and added high-resolution HLA genotyping to investigate patterns of TCR occurrence. Because of strong linkage in the cohort, roughly five DR-DQ haplotypes were treated as single units for association and clustering. Results and caveats for the whole study, not just this receptor: A further reported finding was that TCR beta sequences accurately predicted the HLA-A and HLA-B alleles for most subjects in the first cohort. When HLA alleles, especially DR and DQ, strongly co-occurred, TCR associations were difficult to assign to individual alleles. Roughly uniform sequencing depth across donors was assumed in presence/absence analyses, although this assumption may not hold. The study gave a list of some 150 TCR beta chains associated with cytomegalovirus. A later genetic analysis associated a missense DCLRE1C variant with V-gene and J-gene trimming of TCR beta chains, and an independent cohort replicated the association. A few of the identified cytomegalovirus-associated TCR beta chains were confirmed in vitro to be specific for cytomegalovirus antigens. A later analysis found that most CMV-associated TCR beta chains appeared HLA-restricted, with HLA associations seemingly driven largely by CMV exposure. According to a later genetic analysis, donors in an Asian-associated ancestry cluster had fewer N-insertions in productive TCRs than the approximately 610-donor mean. Because HLA typing was missing for some donors at each locus, association tests included only the typed subset. The classifier was reported to diagnose cytomegalovirus status with high specificity and sensitivity in both the original cohort and the validation cohort. Most TCR sequences were seen in very few donors, while some public TCRs were found in many individuals. According to the authors, the approach could potentially be generalized to other disease states and immunological phenotypes. A later analysis reported that several top co-occurrence clusters appeared linked to parvovirus B19, influenza, CMV and Epstein-Barr virus. In a later analysis, HLA-associated TCR beta chains showed more clonal expansion and lower generation probabilities than non-associated chains that were equally common. Some IMGT-functional V segments, including TRBV6-2 and TRBV6-3, could not be distinguished by the 87-base-pair reads and were therefore excluded. In an earlier analysis of some 500 of the donors, most TCR beta V segments were observed in productive rearrangements about 87% or about 30% of the time, broadly matching IMGT annotations. Correlated functional status among segregating V segments might reflect linkage disequilibrium, but an unknown experimental factor could not be ruled out. At a false discovery rate of 0.05, a later analysis linked roughly 17,000 TCR beta sequences to specific HLA alleles. Immune exposure information for the cohort was limited to CMV serostatus. The sequencing pipeline was judged likely to have produced a cluster of highly shared sequence variants as a technical artifact. About 17 rarely observed V segments, including chromosome 9 orphons, were excluded from the earlier analysis of about 500 of the donors because counts were too low. This cohort had only TCR beta chains sequenced, and the lack of alpha or paired-chain data limited which features could be detected. According to a later analysis, TCR association rates differed among HLA loci, with DRB1 alleles showing the most associated TCRs and HLA-C alleles showing the fewest.

Clipping removes 5 bases from V and 6 bases from J, with 14 as the unmatched junction base count. CDR3 length: 17 amino acids, cysteine to phenylalanine. The kept DNA is CDR3 alone, 51 bases in frame from the first base. Reading the germline V gene (reference sequence) gives CDR1 SEHNR and CDR2 FQNEAQ. Concerning this clone itself: Which antigen it targets is not known. Base qualities are missing; no much larger clone stands one base away.

The cohort was made up of hundreds of healthy bone marrow donors. At the time of sampling, every cohort member was nominally healthy, though immune exposures that went unrecorded were likely present. The donor was CMV seronegative and was included in the group of approximately 350 seronegative cohort members. Each donor provided a peripheral blood sample, and peripheral blood mononuclear cells were used for TCR beta sequencing. Genomic DNA was extracted from the blood cell samples with the Qiagen DNeasy Blood Extraction Kit. The library came from the immunoSEQ multiplex PCR assay. For the multiplex PCR, a mixture combining 60 forward primers for TCR Vbeta segments and 13 reverse primers for TCR Jbeta segments was used. Amplification of the CDR3 region of rearranged TCR beta genes was performed with a multiplex PCR assay on genomic DNA. Amplified TCR beta libraries were sequenced as 87-base-pair reads on the Illumina HiSeq System. Regarding the original processing steps: A later analysis tallied roughly 80 million unique TCR beta chains across the 666 repertoires, and 10 million to 11 million of those chains were shared by two or more donors. A nearest-neighbor algorithm error-corrected the raw reads and collapsed the reads into unique sequences, merging closely related sequences to remove PCR and sequencing errors. CDR3 sequences were aligned to IMGT reference sequences to assign V, D and J gene segments. Each retained sequence needed at least a six-nucleotide match to both a V gene segment and a J gene segment. Rearrangements were called productive when the CDR3 lacked stop codons and stayed in frame with V and J; all others were non-productive. CDR3 was defined by IMGT convention, running from the second conserved V-encoded cysteine to the conserved J-encoded phenylalanine. In an earlier analysis of roughly 610 of the donors, sequences lacking an unambiguous match to a single V gene segment were excluded. In an earlier analysis of approximately 500 of the donors, a V segment was called functional when productive rearrangements were above 56.7%, and segregating when the standard deviation between donors exceeded 5%. A statistical classification framework was built for diagnosing cytomegalovirus status from the catalog of TCR beta chain sequences. In a later analysis, V and J genes were assigned by comparing TCR nucleotide sequences against IMGT/GENE-DB human TR gene sequences. Using the TCRdist pipeline, a later analysis assigned CDR3 sequences along with most-parsimonious VDJ recombination scenarios. In a later analysis, every TCR beta chain was defined by the combination of its CDR3 amino acid sequence and its V-gene family, and reads without a unique V-gene family were dropped. To address suspected cross-contamination and a sequencing artifact, a later analysis removed roughly 640 highly shared, low-generation-probability nucleotide sequences. A later analysis calculated a clonal expansion index for each public chain from normalized within-repertoire ranks of inferred template counts. A later analysis computed generation probabilities with a VDJ recombination model fitted to out-of-frame rearrangements, and checked the results against IGoR. In a later analysis, hypergeometric tests were used to score TCR-TCR, TCR-HLA and TCR-CMV co-occurrence, with a repertoire-size bias correction applied to TCR pairs. In a later analysis, false discovery rates were estimated by permuting HLA or CMV assignments 20 times. In a later analysis, co-occurring TCRs were grouped with DBSCAN, and TCRdist sequence similarity was added when clustering was performed within HLA-allele-positive subsets. For co-occurrence clustering, repertoires with fewer than 30,000 or more than 120,000 public chains were excluded, along with five repertoires with anomalous nucleotide sharing. TCRdb carries this immuneACCESS record with in-frame sequences only. Its versions omit some clonotypes, under half of them owing to an unresolved V gene in the studies checked, with the rest unexplained. From that table come the V and J calls and clone size; the DNA was used to work out D and trimming. This sample gives about 190,000 clones in total; around 81% of them show up just once. More than 1.5% of the sample comes from the top ten.

The sequenced sample was PBMCs. In this chain, TRBV7-9 is recombined with TRBJ2-1, and 9 bases in between align with TRBD2. The receptor was isolated from a man aged 18 to 30 in good health and CMV-seronegative. For the CDR3, the sequence is CASSEDPLAGFPNEQFF. The nucleotide sequence is given as TGTGCCAGCAGCGAGGACCCACTAGCGGGTTTCCCCAATGAGCAGTTCTTC.